The 32 T cell receptor beta chains below were found in one sample sequenced in a study of shared clonotypes between healthy human individuals. Method: immunoSEQ multiplex PCR; TCRdb's copy keeps in-frame clones and lacks some. The data hold approximately 2.5 million clones, with over 85% observed a single time. The specimen was naive CD4+ T cells sorted from blood. Subset indicated: CD45RA+ positively selected. These receptors were obtained from a man between 18 and 29 years old in good health.

This chain joins TRBV7-9 and TRBJ1-1; no clear D. Germline V lookup: CDR1 SEHNR, CDR2 FQNEAQ (reference sequence). The CDR3 runs 14 residues. Trimming took off 1 base at V and 1 base at J, with 7 bases between the two ends. The DNA of the CDR3 is TGTGCCAGCAGCTTAGAAAACAGGAACACTGAAGCTTTCTTT. This codes for CASSLENRNTEAFF.

The chain employs TRBV5-1 and TRBJ2-5; 8 nucleotides align to TRBD1. From germline, CDR1 is SGHRS and CDR2 YFSETQ. This CDR3 spans 16 amino acids. V was clipped by 1 base and J by 5 bases; unmatched bases: 10. The CDR3 sequence is CASSLKGQGIGETQYF. CDR3 nucleotide sequence: TGCGCCAGCAGCTTGAAAGGACAGGGTATCGGGGAGACCCAGTACTTC.

The rearrangement links TRBV7-2 to TRBJ2-7; the match to TRBD2 covers 11 bases. Unmatched junction bases numbered 7, after V lost 2 bases and J lost 4 bases. CDR3 size: 16 residues. Germline V lookup: CDR1 SGHTA, CDR2 FQGNSA. CDR3 amino acids: CASSLWPSGGRYEQYF. The CDR3 region has the DNA TGTGCCAGCAGCTTATGGCCTAGCGGGGGGAGGTACGAGCAGTACTTC.

V gene TRBV4-3 combines with J gene TRBJ1-2, with D possibly matching TRBD1 (5 bases). V shed 1 base and J shed 3 bases, with 9 bases lying between them. Germline-derived CDR1 and CDR2 are LGHNA and YSLEER. The CDR3 loop spans 14 amino acids. In DNA, the CDR3 is TGCGCCAGCAGCCAAGTTGACAGCTACTATGGCTACACCTTC. Translating it yields CASSQVDSYYGYTF.

The rearrangement links TRBV30 to TRBJ2-7; the match to TRBD1 covers 9 bases. This CDR3 is built from 13 residues. After removal of 1 base from V and 6 bases from J, the junction contained 4 bases not matched to a gene. The V gene's germline CDR1 is GTSNPN and CDR2 SVGIG (reference sequence). Here the CDR3 reads CAWSGDREGEQYF. CDR3 coding DNA: TGTGCCTGGAGTGGGGACAGGGAGGGCGAGCAGTACTTC.

DNA for the CDR3: TGCGCCAGCAGCCAGAGGAGACAAGACACCGGGGAGCTGTTTTTT. This encodes CASSQRRQDTGELFF. V and J are TRBV5-1 and TRBJ2-2, with D unresolved. V dropped 4 bases and J dropped 3 bases, with 13 bases sitting between them. The germline CDR1 and CDR2 sequences are SGHRS and YFSETQ. CDR3 length equals 15 residues.

The chain combines TRBV5-1 with TRBJ2-1; D gene unclear. The CDR3 length is 15 residues. Germline-derived CDR1 and CDR2 are SGHRS and YFSETQ. V was clipped by 1 base and J by 0 bases, with 8 bases between them. The CDR3 loop is CASSLSQSSYNEQFF. CDR3 sequence (DNA): TGCGCCAGCAGCTTGTCACAATCCTCCTACAATGAGCAGTTCTTC.

The gene calls are TRBV27 and TRBJ2-1, with 14 bases that match TRBD2. This CDR3 contains 20 residues. From germline, CDR1 is MNHEY and CDR2 SMNVEV (reference sequence). With V trimmed by 5 bases and J by 7 bases, 19 bases remained unmatched. The DNA for the CDR3 is TGTGCCAGCAGTCCGCCTCGACTAGCGGGGGGGCAAGGGTATTGGAATGAGCAGTTCTTC. Residues: CASSPPRLAGGQGYWNEQFF.

The CDR3 nucleotides are TGCGCCAGCAGCTTAAGCAGGAATGGGTACGAGCAGTACTTC. Encoded protein: CASSLSRNGYEQYF. The chain uses TRBV5-1 and TRBJ2-7; unclear D gene. The V end lost 2 bases, the J end lost 4 bases, and 13 bases lay between the germline ends. Germline CDR1 reads SGHRS; CDR2 reads YFSETQ. The CDR3 covers 14 residues. Drawing the rest from reference TRBV5-1 and TRBJ2-7, the complete variable domain is KAGVTQTPRYLIKTRGQQVTLSCSPISGHRSVSWYQQTPGQGLQFLFEYFSETQRNKGNFPGRFSGRQFSNSRSEMNVSTLELGDSALYLCASSLSRNGYEQYFGPGTRLTVT.

The gene calls are TRBV5-1 and TRBJ1-3; D is undetermined. This CDR3 is 16 amino acids long. Germline V gives CDR1 SGHRS, CDR2 YFSETQ. The ends were cut back, 4 bases at V and 0 bases at J, with 14 bases in the middle. CDR3 sequence (DNA): TGCGCCAGCAGCCTGGGAGGGAACCCCTCTGGAAACACCATATATTTT. As protein: CASSLGGNPSGNTIYF.

The chain combines TRBV5-6 with TRBJ2-5; TRBD1 matches at 11 bases. The CDR3 loop spans 14 amino acids. J lost 4 bases, V lost 4 bases, and 3 bases had no gene match. Germline CDR1 SGHDT, CDR2 YYEEEE. The CDR3 coding sequence is TGTGCCAGCAGCACGGACAGGGGGCGAGAGACCCAGTACTTC. Amino acid sequence: CASSTDRGRETQYF.

The J gene is TRBJ1-2, the V gene TRBV30, with 10 bases identical to TRBD1. J gave up 8 bases and V 7 bases, and 10 bases lay outside the gene matches. Germline V gives CDR1 GTSNPN, CDR2 SVGIG (reference sequence). CDR3 length: 13 amino acids. The CDR3 region is CASPTGTGDGYTF. The CDR3 nucleotides are TGTGCCTCCCCCACCGGGACAGGGGACGGCTACACCTTC.

With regard to this clone: This sample includes further DNA sequences coding for the same CDR3. The chain employs TRBV5-8 and TRBJ1-5; 9 nucleotides align to TRBD1. Germline V gene data show CDR1 as SGHTS and CDR2 as YDEGEE. The CDR3 loop spans 13 amino acids. V lost 4 bases and J lost 4; bases outside the gene matches: 0. The DNA of the CDR3 is TGTGCCAGCAGCGGGACAGGGAATCAGCCCCAGCATTTT. Its translation is CASSGTGNQPQHF.

The chain employs TRBV6-6 and TRBJ2-3, with 9 bases fitting TRBD1. With V trimmed by 5 bases and J by 4 bases, 7 bases remained unmatched. Per the germline V gene, CDR1 is MNHNY and CDR2 is SVGAGI (reference sequence). This CDR3 spans 15 amino acids. The CDR3 sequence is CASSPRDRAPDTQYF. The CDR3 bases are TGTGCCAGCAGTCCTCGGGACAGGGCTCCAGATACGCAGTATTTT.

The CDR3, as DNA: TGCGCCAGCAGTCCGCACCCGACTTGGAACACTGAAGCTTTCTTT. This translates into CASSPHPTWNTEAFF. The chain joins TRBV23-1 to TRBJ1-1, with D unresolved. TRBV23-1 counts as an open reading frame of uncertain function. This CDR3 has 15 residues. Deletions cut 4 bases from V and 1 base from J, with 13 bases between.

This clone was detected once. The gene calls are TRBV19 and TRBJ1-6; D unresolved. Germline V gene lookup returns CDR1 LNHDA and CDR2 SQIVND (reference sequence). The CDR3 is made up of 13 amino acids. V gave up 8 bases and J gave up 4 bases, with 9 bases separating them. CDR3 bases: TGTGCCAGTTCGCGGGGTTATAATTCACCCCTCCACTTT. Translated, it gives CASSRGYNSPLHF. Variable domain in full (rest from reference TRBV19 and TRBJ1-6): DGGITQSPKYLFRKEGQNVTLSCEQNLNHDAMYWYRQDPGQGLRLIYYSQIVNDFQKGDIAEGYSVSREKKESFPLTVTSAQKNPTAFYLCASSRGYNSPLHFGNGTRLTVT.

The chain joins TRBV23-1 to TRBJ2-1, with 9 nucleotides matching TRBD1. TRBV23-1 is identified as an open reading frame with a role that is uncertain. The CDR3 length is 16 residues. Trimming at V came to 3 bases and at J to 3 bases, leaving 6 bases not matched to a gene. Here the CDR3 DNA reads TGCGCCAGCAGTCAGTTCGGGACAGGGATCTACAATGAGCAGTTCTTC. Its translation is CASSQFGTGIYNEQFF.

The V and J genes are TRBV4-1 and TRBJ2-4; no firm D call. The V and J ends lost 4 bases and 1 base respectively, with 8 bases between them. CDR3 length equals 14 residues. CDR1 MGHRA and CDR2 YSYEKL come from the germline V gene. CDR3 DNA sequence: TGCGCCAGCAGCCCTTCTAGGGCCAAAAACATTCAGTACTTC. Encoded protein: CASSPSRAKNIQYF.

V gene TRBV5-5 combines with J gene TRBJ1-2; D may be TRBD1 (5 bases). Germline CDR1 and CDR2: SGHKS and YYEKEE (reference sequence). This CDR3 contains 13 residues. V was shortened by 0 bases and J by 4 bases, with 7 bases between the two germline ends. This chain's CDR3 is CASSLAQGYGYTF. DNA for the CDR3: TGTGCCAGCAGCTTGGCCCAGGGCTATGGCTACACCTTC.

In its sample, this clone was seen a few times. V and J are TRBV25-1 and TRBJ1-6, with 11 bases lining up with TRBD1. The V gene end was trimmed by 8 bases and the J gene end by 8 bases; junction bases not matched to a gene: 2. The germline V gene has CDR1 MGHDK and CDR2 SYGVNS. The CDR3 sequence is 13 residues long. For the CDR3, the DNA is TGTGCCAGCCAGGGACAGGGGGATTCACCCCTCCACTTT. It codes for CASQGQGDSPLHF.

This chain connects TRBV6-6 to TRBJ2-7, with 9 bases identical to TRBD1. This CDR3 contains 13 residues. The V gene end was trimmed by 7 bases and the J gene end by 3 bases; junction bases not matched to a gene: 4. Germline V gene sequence: CDR1 MNHNY, CDR2 SVGAGI (reference sequence). In DNA form, the CDR3 reads TGTGCCAGCACCAGGGACAGGGTCTACGAGCAGTACTTC. Translating gives CASTRDRVYEQYF.

The chain employs TRBV5-1 and TRBJ1-2; D perhaps matches TRBD1 (5 bases). The CDR3 is made up of 15 amino acids. The V end was cut by 0 bases, the J end by 6 bases, with 15 bases between. Per germline, CDR1 SGHRS and CDR2 YFSETQ. The chain's CDR3 is CASSLAPTGADGYTF. In DNA, the CDR3 is TGCGCCAGCAGCTTGGCCCCAACCGGGGCCGATGGCTACACCTTC.

This chain's CDR3 is CASGPGATNEKLFF. The DNA of the CDR3 is TGTGCCAGCGGACCTGGGGCAACTAATGAAAAACTGTTTTTT. This sequence joins TRBV6-1 and TRBJ1-4; D is unresolved. V gave up 8 bases and J gave up 0 bases, with 10 bases separating them. This CDR3 contains 14 residues. CDR1 and CDR2 (germline): MNHNS, SASEGT.

Concerning this clone: This specimen includes other DNA sequences encoding the same CDR3. The chain links TRBV19 to TRBJ2-3; D remains unclear. V lost 4 bases and J lost 2, with 1 base in between. The CDR3 is 11 amino acids. Germline V gene sequence: CDR1 LNHDA, CDR2 SQIVND (reference sequence). DNA for the CDR3: TGTGCCAGTAGTACCACAGATACGCAGTATTTT. Protein: CASSTTDTQYF.

The rearrangement joins TRBV10-3 to TRBJ2-7, with D hard to call. CDR3 length: 16 residues. Trimming took off 3 bases at V and 2 bases at J, with 17 bases between the two ends. CDR1 is ENHRY and CDR2 is SYGVKD in the germline V gene. In DNA form, the CDR3 reads TGTGCCATCAGTGATTTCGAGGCAGTAAATACCTACGAGCAGTACTTC. It is translated as CAISDFEAVNTYEQYF.

The chain uses TRBV19 and TRBJ1-1, with 7 bases identical to TRBD1. The CDR3 runs to 16 residues. CDR1 LNHDA and CDR2 SQIVND come from the germline V gene (reference sequence). V shed 6 bases, J shed 1 base, and the junction held 11 bases outside the gene matches. CDR3 DNA: TGTGCCAGTAGGACCAGGGGGTACTTAGGGAACACTGAAGCTTTCTTT. It specifies CASRTRGYLGNTEAFF.

Remarks on this clone: This specimen includes other DNA sequences encoding the same CDR3. The V and J genes are TRBV28 and TRBJ2-5, with D perhaps matching TRBD1 (5 bases). Between the trimmed V and J ends, which lost 3 bases and 3 bases, there was a span of 8 bases. CDR1 is MDHEN, CDR2 SYDVKM, per germline. This CDR3 is built from 13 residues. The CDR3 DNA reads as TGTGCCAGCAGTTTTGCAGGGAAAGAGACCCAGTACTTC. Amino acid sequence: CASSFAGKETQYF.

This clone was detected only a few times. Other DNA variants within this sample encode the same CDR3. The rearrangement links TRBV20-1 to TRBJ1-4; D unresolved. Germline V lookup: CDR1 DFQATT, CDR2 SNEGSKA (reference sequence). Between the trimmed V and J ends, which lost 0 bases and 7 bases, there was a span of 3 bases. CDR3 length: 11 residues. The CDR3 is CSARDSEKLFF. CDR3 in DNA: TGCAGTGCTAGAGACTCTGAAAAACTGTTTTTT.

This sequence joins TRBV7-9 and TRBJ2-4; D gene uncertain. The V gene lost 5 bases and the J gene lost 0 bases, with 14 bases spanning the gap. This CDR3 is 16 amino acids long. Germline V lookup: CDR1 SEHNR, CDR2 FQNEAQ (reference sequence). This CDR3 is CASSAQDTVAKNIQYF. CDR3 nucleotides: TGTGCCAGCAGCGCTCAAGACACCGTAGCCAAAAACATTCAGTACTTC.

This chain joins TRBV5-8 and TRBJ1-1, with D possibly being TRBD1 (5 bases). V was cut by 1 base and J by 1 base, with 8 bases left in between. The germline CDR1 and CDR2 sequences are SGHTS and YDEGEE. This CDR3 is 14 amino acids long. CDR3 amino acids: CASSLWQGNTEAFF. CDR3 DNA sequence: TGTGCCAGCAGCTTGTGGCAGGGGAACACTGAAGCTTTCTTT.

Points on this clone: The sample has other DNA sequences that encode this CDR3 too. The CDR3 nucleotides are TGTGCCAGTAGCGGGACCTACAATGAGCAGTTCTTC. It encodes CASSGTYNEQFF. The chain uses TRBV19 and TRBJ2-1, with a weak D call TRBD2 (5 bases). The CDR3 totals 12 residues. V dropped 6 bases and J dropped 2 bases, with 5 bases sitting between them. The germline gives CDR1 LNHDA, CDR2 SQIVND (reference sequence).

The rearrangement uses TRBV28 and TRBJ1-3, with 7 bases aligning to TRBD1. Trimming took 2 bases from V and 6 from J; bases not matched to a gene: 10. Looked up from germline, CDR1 is MDHEN and CDR2 is SYDVKM. There are 16 residues in the CDR3. For the CDR3, the DNA is TGTGCCAGCAGTTTACTATCCCTGGGACAGCAAAACACCATATATTTT. Amino acids: CASSLLSLGQQNTIYF.